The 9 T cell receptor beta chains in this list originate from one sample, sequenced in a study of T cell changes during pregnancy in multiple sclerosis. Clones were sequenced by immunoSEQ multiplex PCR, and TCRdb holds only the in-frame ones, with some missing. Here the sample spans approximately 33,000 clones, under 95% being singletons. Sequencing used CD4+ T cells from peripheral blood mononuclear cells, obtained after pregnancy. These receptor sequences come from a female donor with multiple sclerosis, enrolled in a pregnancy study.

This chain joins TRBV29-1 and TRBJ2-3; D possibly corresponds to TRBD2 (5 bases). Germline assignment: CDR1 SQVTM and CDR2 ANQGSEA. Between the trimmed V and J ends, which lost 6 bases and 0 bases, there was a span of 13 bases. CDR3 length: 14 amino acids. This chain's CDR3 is CSVLRRGSTDTQYF. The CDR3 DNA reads TGCAGCGTCCTGCGCCGGGGAAGCACAGATACGCAGTATTTT.

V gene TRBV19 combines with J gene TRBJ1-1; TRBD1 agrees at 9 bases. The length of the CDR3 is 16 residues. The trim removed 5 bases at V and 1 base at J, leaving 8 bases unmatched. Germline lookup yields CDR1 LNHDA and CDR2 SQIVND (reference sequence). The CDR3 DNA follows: TGTGCCAGTAGTTCCTACAGGGGGCGGTCGAACACTGAAGCTTTCTTT. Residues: CASSSYRGRSNTEAFF.

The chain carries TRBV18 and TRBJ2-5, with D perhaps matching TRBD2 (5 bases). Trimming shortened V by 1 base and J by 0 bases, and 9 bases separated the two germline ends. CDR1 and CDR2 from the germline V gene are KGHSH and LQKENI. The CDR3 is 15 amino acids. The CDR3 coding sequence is TGTGCCAGCTCACCACGCCGGGATAACCAAGAGACCCAGTACTTC. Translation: CASSPRRDNQETQYF.

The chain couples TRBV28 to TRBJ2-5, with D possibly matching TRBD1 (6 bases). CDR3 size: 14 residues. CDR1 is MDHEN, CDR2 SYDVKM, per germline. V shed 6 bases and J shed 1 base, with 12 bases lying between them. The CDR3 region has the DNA TGTGCCAGCAGACTATGGGGGCCCCAAGAGACCCAGTACTTC. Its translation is CASRLWGPQETQYF.

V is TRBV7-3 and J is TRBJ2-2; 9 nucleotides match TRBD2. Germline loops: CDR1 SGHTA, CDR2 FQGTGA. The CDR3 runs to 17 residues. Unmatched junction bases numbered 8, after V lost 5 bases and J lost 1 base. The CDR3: CASSPMASGVNTGELFF. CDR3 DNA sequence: TGTGCCAGCAGCCCCATGGCTAGCGGGGTGAACACCGGGGAGCTGTTTTTT.

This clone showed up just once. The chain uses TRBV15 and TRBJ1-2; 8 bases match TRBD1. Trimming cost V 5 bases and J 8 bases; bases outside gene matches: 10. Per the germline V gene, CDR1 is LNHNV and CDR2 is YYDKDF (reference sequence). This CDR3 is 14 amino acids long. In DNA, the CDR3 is TGTGCCACCAGCCGCGGACAGGGCGTGGGGGGCTACACCTTC. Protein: CATSRGQGVGGYTF.

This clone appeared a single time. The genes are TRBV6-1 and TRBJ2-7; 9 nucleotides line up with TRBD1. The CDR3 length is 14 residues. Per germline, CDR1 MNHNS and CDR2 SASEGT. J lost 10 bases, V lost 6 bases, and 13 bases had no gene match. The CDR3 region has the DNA TGTGCCAGCAGGCTTCCGGGACAGGGCTTAAAACAGTACTTC. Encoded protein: CASRLPGQGLKQYF.

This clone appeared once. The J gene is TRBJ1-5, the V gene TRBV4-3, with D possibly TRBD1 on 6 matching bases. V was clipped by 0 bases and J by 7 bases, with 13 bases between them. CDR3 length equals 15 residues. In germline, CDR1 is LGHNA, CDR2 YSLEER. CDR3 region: CASSQEGRGGQPQHF. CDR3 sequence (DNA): TGCGCCAGCAGCCAAGAGGGCAGGGGTGGCCAGCCCCAGCATTTT.

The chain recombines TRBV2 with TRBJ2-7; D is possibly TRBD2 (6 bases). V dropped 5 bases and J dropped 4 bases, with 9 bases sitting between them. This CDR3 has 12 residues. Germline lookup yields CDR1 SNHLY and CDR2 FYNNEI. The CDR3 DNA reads TGTGCCAGCAGTCAGACTAGTTACGAGCAGTACTTC. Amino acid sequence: CASSQTSYEQYF.